This T cell receptor beta chain comes out of a study of control samples from healthy donors and cancer patients. The length of the CDR3 is 15 residues. V was shortened by 0 bases and J by 0 bases, with 9 bases between the two germline ends. Germline V gene sequence: CDR1 SGHRS, CDR2 YFSETQ. Method: immunoSEQ multiplex PCR; TCRdb's copy keeps in-frame clones and lacks some. The profile shows some 110,000 clones, 85% to 90% of them singletons. The rearrangement links TRBV5-1 to TRBJ1-1; D ambiguous. This TCR came from a woman aged 45 to 65 with colorectal cancer. The sample consisted of PBMCs. The CDR3 sequence is CASSLGGRMNTEAFF. In DNA form, the CDR3 reads TGCGCCAGCAGCTTGGGCGGGAGAATGAACACTGAAGCTTTCTTT.